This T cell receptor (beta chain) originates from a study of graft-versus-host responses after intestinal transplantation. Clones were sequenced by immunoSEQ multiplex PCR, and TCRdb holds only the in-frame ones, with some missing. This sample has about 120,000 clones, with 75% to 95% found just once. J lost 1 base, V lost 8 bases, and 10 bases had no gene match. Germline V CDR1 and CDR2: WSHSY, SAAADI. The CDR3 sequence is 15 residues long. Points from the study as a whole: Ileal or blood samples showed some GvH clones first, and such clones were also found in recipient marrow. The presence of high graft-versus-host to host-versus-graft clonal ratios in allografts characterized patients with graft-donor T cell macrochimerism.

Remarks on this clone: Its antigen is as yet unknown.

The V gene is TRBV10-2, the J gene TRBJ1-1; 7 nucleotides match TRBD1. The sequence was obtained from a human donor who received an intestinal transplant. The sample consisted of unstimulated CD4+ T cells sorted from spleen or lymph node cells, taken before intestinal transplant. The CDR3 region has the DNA TGCGCCAGCGAGGGGCAGGGGGTGCGGAACACTGAAGCTTTCTTT. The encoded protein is CASEGQGVRNTEAFF.